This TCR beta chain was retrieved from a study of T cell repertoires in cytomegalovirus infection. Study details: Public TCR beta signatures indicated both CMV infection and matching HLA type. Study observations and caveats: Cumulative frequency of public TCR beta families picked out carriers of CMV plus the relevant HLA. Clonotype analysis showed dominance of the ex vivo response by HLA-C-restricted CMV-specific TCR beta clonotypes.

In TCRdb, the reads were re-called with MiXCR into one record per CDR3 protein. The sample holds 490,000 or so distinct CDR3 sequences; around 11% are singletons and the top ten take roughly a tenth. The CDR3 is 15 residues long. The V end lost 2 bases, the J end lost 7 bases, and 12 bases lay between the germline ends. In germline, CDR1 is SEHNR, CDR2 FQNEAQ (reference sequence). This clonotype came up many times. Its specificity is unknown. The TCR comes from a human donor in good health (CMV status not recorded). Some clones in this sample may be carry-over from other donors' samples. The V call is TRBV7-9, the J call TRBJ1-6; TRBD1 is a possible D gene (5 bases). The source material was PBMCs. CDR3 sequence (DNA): TGTGCCAGCAGCTTATCGGGGGATGCAAATTCACCCCTCCACTTT. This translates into CASSLSGDANSPLHF.